These T cell receptor beta chains were read from a single sample in a study of cytotoxic CD8 clonotypes in ibrutinib-treated CLL. Generated by immunoSEQ multiplex PCR, the TCRdb table keeps only in-frame clones and is missing some. The sample comprises around 70,000 clones, approximately 90% of which are singletons, and approximately 3.1% rests with the top ten. The input for sequencing was PBMCs, taken after 12 months of ibrutinib treatment. These receptors were obtained from a human donor with chronic lymphocytic leukemia. Both conserved end residues are part of each CDR3. Fields, in order: CDR3 length, J gene, D gene, V gene, clone size, CDR3 protein, CDR3 DNA. D genes are given only for firm matches. Size values are once, few and many counts, or a class for expanded clones, and some rows have none.

len: 15
j_gene: TRBJ1-4
d_gene: -
v_gene: TRBV4-2
abundance: -
CDR3aa: CASSQERRSNEKLFF
CDR3nt: TGTGCCAGCAGCCAAGAAAGAAGGAGTAATGAAAAACTGTTTTTT

len: 14
j_gene: TRBJ2-7
d_gene: -
v_gene: TRBV21-1
abundance: -
CDR3aa: CASSATGATYEQYF
CDR3nt: TGTGCCAGCAGCGCCACCGGGGCCACCTACGAGCAGTACTTC

len: 15
j_gene: TRBJ2-7
d_gene: TRBD2
v_gene: TRBV7-8
abundance: -
CDR3aa: CASSSQLAGVNEQYF
CDR3nt: TGTGCCAGCAGCTCCCAACTAGCGGGAGTAAACGAGCAGTACTTC

len: 13
j_gene: TRBJ2-7
d_gene: TRBD2
v_gene: TRBV6-6
abundance: -
CDR3aa: CASRTGTSYEQYF
CDR3nt: TGTGCCAGCAGAACCGGGACTAGCTACGAGCAGTACTTC

len: 14
j_gene: TRBJ2-7
d_gene: -
v_gene: TRBV6-6
abundance: -
CDR3aa: CASSYSTDSYEQYF
CDR3nt: TGTGCCAGCAGTTACTCGACGGACTCCTACGAGCAGTACTTC

len: 17
j_gene: TRBJ2-2
d_gene: TRBD1
v_gene: TRBV6-1
abundance: -
CDR3aa: CASSEVGTGGYTGELFF
CDR3nt: TGTGCCAGCAGTGAAGTGGGGACAGGGGGTTATACCGGGGAGCTGTTTTTT

len: 16
j_gene: TRBJ2-6
d_gene: -
v_gene: TRBV7-2
abundance: -
CDR3aa: CASNLAYRTGANVLTF
CDR3nt: TGTGCCAGCAACTTAGCATACAGGACTGGGGCCAACGTCCTGACTTTC

len: 15
j_gene: TRBJ1-4
d_gene: TRBD1
v_gene: TRBV2
abundance: -
CDR3aa: CASRLQGSTNEKLFF
CDR3nt: TGTGCCAGCAGACTACAGGGGTCCACTAATGAAAAACTGTTTTTT

len: 18
j_gene: TRBJ2-3
d_gene: -
v_gene: TRBV19
abundance: -
CDR3aa: CASSIDFGTRLYTDTQYF
CDR3nt: TGTGCCAGTAGTATAGATTTTGGGACACGATTATACACAGATACGCAGTATTTT

len: 14
j_gene: TRBJ2-7
d_gene: -
v_gene: TRBV7-9
abundance: once
CDR3aa: CASSWLPYSYEQYF
CDR3nt: TGTGCCAGCAGCTGGCTACCGTACTCCTACGAGCAGTACTTC

len: 19
j_gene: TRBJ2-3
d_gene: TRBD1
v_gene: TRBV7-9
abundance: once
CDR3aa: CASSTGQIILEVIPDTQYF
CDR3nt: TGTGCCAGCAGCACGGGACAGATTATCCTAGAGGTTATCCCAGATACGCAGTATTTT

len: 13
j_gene: TRBJ2-3
d_gene: -
v_gene: TRBV7-9
abundance: -
CDR3aa: CASIRDSANTQYF
CDR3nt: TGTGCCTCAATCCGGGACTCTGCCAATACGCAGTATTTT

len: 17
j_gene: TRBJ1-3
d_gene: -
v_gene: TRBV7-9
abundance: -
CDR3aa: CASSLWSQNRSGNTIYF
CDR3nt: TGTGCCAGCAGCTTATGGTCGCAAAACCGCTCTGGAAACACCATATATTTT

len: 15
j_gene: TRBJ1-4
d_gene: -
v_gene: TRBV2
abundance: -
CDR3aa: CASTDRRGYTEKLFF
CDR3nt: TGTGCCAGCACCGATCGCAGGGGATACACTGAAAAACTGTTTTTT

len: 12
j_gene: TRBJ2-7
d_gene: -
v_gene: TRBV27
abundance: few
CDR3aa: CASSSSIYEQYF
CDR3nt: TGTGCCAGCAGTTCGAGTATCTACGAGCAGTACTTC

len: 17
j_gene: TRBJ1-4
d_gene: -
v_gene: TRBV7-2
abundance: -
CDR3aa: CASSLGRGSATNEKLFF
CDR3nt: TGTGCCAGCAGCTTAGGAAGGGGTAGCGCAACTAATGAAAAACTGTTTTTT

len: 16
j_gene: TRBJ2-7
d_gene: TRBD1
v_gene: TRBV10-3
abundance: -
CDR3aa: CAISESRDSLSYEQYF
CDR3nt: TGTGCCATCAGTGAGTCGAGGGACAGCCTATCCTACGAGCAGTACTTC

len: 12
j_gene: TRBJ1-1
d_gene: -
v_gene: TRBV6-5
abundance: few
CDR3aa: CASSRGATEAFF
CDR3nt: TGTGCCAGCAGTCGCGGGGCGACTGAAGCTTTCTTT

len: 14
j_gene: TRBJ1-4
d_gene: TRBD1
v_gene: TRBV19
abundance: -
CDR3aa: CAAGTGVHREKLFF
CDR3nt: TGTGCCGCCGGGACAGGGGTCCATCGGGAAAAACTGTTTTTT

len: 13
j_gene: TRBJ1-2
d_gene: TRBD1
v_gene: TRBV6-5
abundance: -
CDR3aa: CASSYPTGDGYTF
CDR3nt: TGTGCCAGCAGTTACCCGACAGGGGATGGCTACACCTTC

len: 16
j_gene: TRBJ2-5
d_gene: -
v_gene: TRBV25-1
abundance: -
CDR3aa: CASSESLGVGSETQYF
CDR3nt: TGTGCCAGCAGTGAATCCCTGGGCGTGGGAAGTGAGACCCAGTACTTC

len: 12
j_gene: TRBJ2-3
d_gene: -
v_gene: TRBV7-9
abundance: -
CDR3aa: CASSPAGDTQYF
CDR3nt: TGTGCCAGCAGCCCCGCGGGGGATACGCAGTATTTT

len: 14
j_gene: TRBJ1-4
d_gene: -
v_gene: TRBV30
abundance: -
CDR3aa: CAWSVHQGNEKLFF
CDR3nt: TGTGCCTGGAGTGTACACCAGGGGAATGAAAAACTGTTTTTT

len: 17
j_gene: TRBJ2-5
d_gene: TRBD2
v_gene: TRBV5-4
abundance: -
CDR3aa: CASSSRTSGRVQETQYF
CDR3nt: TGTGCCAGCAGCTCAAGGACTAGCGGGAGGGTTCAAGAGACCCAGTACTTC

len: 15
j_gene: TRBJ1-1
d_gene: TRBD1
v_gene: TRBV28
abundance: -
CDR3aa: CASSQTGTGGTEAFF
CDR3nt: TGTGCCAGCAGTCAAACCGGGACAGGGGGAACTGAAGCTTTCTTT

len: 18
j_gene: TRBJ2-2
d_gene: -
v_gene: TRBV7-8
abundance: -
CDR3aa: CASSSGNRGTGYTGELFF
CDR3nt: TGTGCCAGCAGCTCGGGCAACCGAGGCACAGGGTACACCGGGGAGCTGTTTTTT

len: 16
j_gene: TRBJ2-4
d_gene: -
v_gene: TRBV6-6
abundance: -
CDR3aa: CASSSQGLFTTDIQYF
CDR3nt: TGTGCCAGCAGTTCTCAGGGTTTGTTTACAACGGACATTCAGTACTTC

len: 12
j_gene: TRBJ1-2
d_gene: -
v_gene: TRBV28
abundance: few
CDR3aa: CASSLGSYGYTF
CDR3nt: TGTGCCAGCAGTTTAGGCAGTTATGGCTACACCTTC

len: 14
j_gene: TRBJ2-7
d_gene: -
v_gene: TRBV19
abundance: once
CDR3aa: CASSDHGTPYEQYF
CDR3nt: TGTGCCAGTAGCGACCACGGTACTCCCTACGAGCAGTACTTC

len: 15
j_gene: TRBJ1-1
d_gene: -
v_gene: TRBV5-1
abundance: -
CDR3aa: CASSLVAGMNTEAFF
CDR3nt: TGCGCCAGCAGCTTGGTGGCGGGAATGAACACTGAAGCTTTCTTT

len: 17
j_gene: TRBJ1-1
d_gene: -
v_gene: TRBV5-1
abundance: -
CDR3aa: CASSHTLNSITNTEAFF
CDR3nt: TGCGCCAGCAGCCACACGCTAAATTCCATTACGAACACTGAAGCTTTCTTT

len: 15
j_gene: TRBJ2-7
d_gene: -
v_gene: TRBV21-1
abundance: -
CDR3aa: CASSKEGSGPYEQYF
CDR3nt: TGTGCCAGCAGCAAAGAAGGTTCGGGGCCCTACGAGCAGTACTTC

len: 17
j_gene: TRBJ2-3
d_gene: TRBD2
v_gene: TRBV10-3
abundance: -
CDR3aa: CAISESAGGHLGDTQYF
CDR3nt: TGTGCCATCAGTGAGTCTGCGGGAGGCCACCTGGGAGATACGCAGTATTTT

len: 12
j_gene: TRBJ2-2
d_gene: -
v_gene: TRBV29-1
abundance: -
CDR3aa: CSGGGGSGELFF
CDR3nt: TGCAGCGGGGGCGGAGGCAGCGGGGAGCTGTTTTTT

len: 14
j_gene: TRBJ2-1
d_gene: TRBD1
v_gene: TRBV13
abundance: -
CDR3aa: CASSLNRGVNEQFF
CDR3nt: TGTGCCAGCAGCTTAAACAGGGGGGTCAATGAGCAGTTCTTC

len: 15
j_gene: TRBJ2-2
d_gene: TRBD1
v_gene: TRBV15
abundance: once
CDR3aa: CATRKDREDTGELFF
CDR3nt: TGTGCCACCAGGAAGGACAGGGAGGACACCGGGGAGCTGTTTTTT

len: 16
j_gene: TRBJ1-1
d_gene: -
v_gene: TRBV7-9
abundance: -
CDR3aa: CASSLVTRQPNTEAFF
CDR3nt: TGTGCCAGCAGCTTAGTAACTCGGCAGCCGAACACTGAAGCTTTCTTT

len: 14
j_gene: TRBJ1-4
d_gene: -
v_gene: TRBV5-5
abundance: -
CDR3aa: CASSRQRSNEKLFF
CDR3nt: TGTGCCAGCAGCCGACAGAGATCTAATGAAAAACTGTTTTTT

len: 13
j_gene: TRBJ2-7
d_gene: -
v_gene: TRBV5-6
abundance: -
CDR3aa: CASSLWRVYEQYF
CDR3nt: TGTGCCAGCAGCTTGTGGCGGGTATACGAGCAGTACTTC

len: 13
j_gene: TRBJ1-2
d_gene: -
v_gene: TRBV5-1
abundance: -
CDR3aa: CASSFEGFYGYTF
CDR3nt: TGCGCCAGCAGCTTCGAGGGCTTCTATGGCTACACCTTC

len: 16
j_gene: TRBJ2-6
d_gene: TRBD1
v_gene: TRBV7-2
abundance: -
CDR3aa: CASSLDRSSGANVLTF
CDR3nt: TGTGCCAGCAGCTTGGACAGGTCCTCTGGGGCCAACGTCCTGACTTTC

len: 17
j_gene: TRBJ1-3
d_gene: -
v_gene: TRBV21-1
abundance: -
CDR3aa: CASSTRDGDNSGNTIYF
CDR3nt: TGTGCCAGCAGCACCCGGGACGGAGATAACTCTGGAAACACCATATATTTT

len: 13
j_gene: TRBJ2-1
d_gene: TRBD1
v_gene: TRBV6-5
abundance: -
CDR3aa: CAASGTGKDEQFF
CDR3nt: TGTGCCGCCTCCGGGACAGGGAAGGATGAGCAGTTCTTC

len: 12
j_gene: TRBJ1-1
d_gene: -
v_gene: TRBV29-1
abundance: -
CDR3aa: CSVGAPNTEAFF
CDR3nt: TGCAGCGTTGGGGCCCCGAACACTGAAGCTTTCTTT

len: 15
j_gene: TRBJ2-1
d_gene: TRBD2
v_gene: TRBV5-5
abundance: -
CDR3aa: CASSNSGTSHNEQFF
CDR3nt: TGTGCCAGCAGTAACTCAGGGACTAGCCACAATGAGCAGTTCTTC

len: 17
j_gene: TRBJ2-2
d_gene: -
v_gene: TRBV7-7
abundance: -
CDR3aa: CASSLNDGSPVTGELFF
CDR3nt: TGTGCCAGCAGCCTAAATGACGGGTCACCGGTCACCGGGGAGCTGTTTTTT

len: 14
j_gene: TRBJ2-3
d_gene: TRBD2
v_gene: TRBV7-3
abundance: -
CDR3aa: CASSTSVSTDTQYF
CDR3nt: TGTGCCAGCTCGACTAGCGTCAGCACAGATACGCAGTATTTT

len: 13
j_gene: TRBJ2-3
d_gene: -
v_gene: TRBV7-7
abundance: -
CDR3aa: CASSFGQTDTQYF
CDR3nt: TGTGCTAGCAGCTTCGGACAGACAGATACGCAGTATTTT

len: 16
j_gene: TRBJ1-5
d_gene: TRBD1
v_gene: TRBV7-9
abundance: -
CDR3aa: CASSFWTGGLDQPQHF
CDR3nt: TGTGCCAGCAGCTTTTGGACAGGGGGGTTGGATCAGCCCCAGCATTTT

len: 13
j_gene: TRBJ1-1
d_gene: -
v_gene: TRBV7-3
abundance: -
CDR3aa: CASSPSAGSEAFF
CDR3nt: TGTGCCAGCAGCCCCAGTGCAGGGTCGGAAGCTTTCTTT

len: 16
j_gene: TRBJ2-6
d_gene: TRBD2
v_gene: TRBV2
abundance: -
CDR3aa: CASMPSGVSGANVLTF
CDR3nt: TGTGCCAGCATGCCTAGCGGTGTAAGTGGGGCCAACGTCCTGACTTTC

len: 16
j_gene: TRBJ2-1
d_gene: -
v_gene: TRBV7-9
abundance: -
CDR3aa: CASSLISWSSYNEQFF
CDR3nt: TGTGCCAGCAGCTTAATCTCGTGGAGCTCCTACAATGAGCAGTTCTTC

len: 16
j_gene: TRBJ1-5
d_gene: -
v_gene: TRBV18
abundance: -
CDR3aa: CASSPPARESNQPQHF
CDR3nt: TGTGCCAGCTCACCACCCGCCAGGGAAAGCAATCAGCCCCAGCATTTT